Presented here are 2 T cell receptor beta chains from one specimen sequenced in a study of cytomegalovirus exposure and HLA in healthy donors. Use of 60 Vbeta and 13 Jbeta primers characterized the PCR. Assay: immunoSEQ multiplex PCR; the TCRdb copy retains only in-frame clones and omits some. The sample carries 95,000 to 100,000 clones, 74% recorded once. The sample taken for sequencing was PBMCs. These receptors were collected from a male donor in good health and CMV-seronegative.

V gene TRBV5-1 combines with J gene TRBJ2-4, with D tentatively TRBD1 (5 bases). V lost 5 bases to trimming and J lost 1 base, with 13 bases between them. CDR1 and CDR2 from the germline V gene are SGHRS and YFSETQ. The CDR3 totals 15 residues. CDR3 coding DNA: TGCGCCAGCAGTCCGGACACATTTGCCAAAAACATTCAGTACTTC. Encoded protein: CASSPDTFAKNIQYF.

V is TRBV13 and J is TRBJ2-3, with a tentative D call TRBD1 (6 bases). Germline V CDR1 and CDR2: PRHDT, FYEKMQ (reference sequence). The CDR3 is 15 amino acids. V was pared by 6 bases and J by 4 bases, with 17 bases between. This chain's CDR3 is CASSSQGIDADTQYF. For the CDR3, the DNA is TGTGCCAGCAGTTCACAGGGAATTGACGCAGATACGCAGTATTTT.